Below, 30 T cell receptor beta chains from the same sample are listed, as sequenced in a study of CD8 T cells in Susac syndrome. Random-hexamer reverse transcription was applied to about 0.45 to 1 ug RNA. One entry per CDR3 protein results from TCRdb running MiXCR on the immunoSEQ multiplex PCR reads. Of approximately 130,000 distinct CDR3 sequences listed, around 91% were seen once; the top ten hold 0.2% to 0.25%. Sequencing was done on a sample of CD8+ T cells from PBMCs. All receptors come from a human donor with multiple sclerosis.

J is TRBJ2-3 and V is TRBV7-9, with D unresolved. The CDR3 contains 12 residues. Trimming took 1 base from V and 6 from J, leaving 5 bases between them. Germline CDR1 and CDR2: SEHNR and FQNEAQ (reference sequence). CDR3 in DNA: TGTGCCAGCAGCTTAGAAGGGGATACGCAGTATTTT. It translates to CASSLEGDTQYF.

This rearrangement joins TRBV9 to TRBJ2-3; 8 bases match TRBD1. Germline CDR1 SGDLS, CDR2 YYNGEE. J was trimmed by 3 bases and V by 4 bases; bases with no gene match: 13. This CDR3 is built from 17 residues. The CDR3 region has the DNA TGTGCCAGCAGCCACCCTGAAGGACAGGGTGCGACAGATACGCAGTATTTT. As protein: CASSHPEGQGATDTQYF.

The chain has TRBV7-8 and TRBJ2-5; weak D call: TRBD2 (5 bases). Deletions cut 5 bases from V and 1 base from J, with 14 bases between. The CDR3 spans 15 residues. Germline values: CDR1 SGHVS, CDR2 FQNEAQ. CDR3 DNA sequence: TGTGCCAGCAGCACCAGGATACTAGTCCAAGAGACCCAGTACTTC. This gives the protein CASSTRILVQETQYF.

This chain joins TRBV28 and TRBJ1-1; 8 bases line up with TRBD1. Losses at the gene ends were 4 bases for V and 6 bases for J; bases not matched to a gene: 7. Germline CDR1 is MDHEN and CDR2 is SYDVKM. The CDR3 runs 14 residues. The CDR3 is CASSSGQGTPEAFF. Here the CDR3 DNA reads TGTGCCAGCAGTTCAGGACAGGGAACCCCTGAAGCTTTCTTT.

The genes are TRBV6-2 or TRBV6-3 and TRBJ2-7; D gene uncertain. Germline lookup yields CDR1 MNHEY and CDR2 SVGEGT. V was cut by 8 bases and J by 4 bases, with 9 bases left in between. The CDR3 runs 11 residues. CDR3 sequence reads: CASADDYEQYF. The CDR3, as DNA: TGTGCCAGCGCTGACGATTACGAGCAGTACTTC.

The V call is TRBV6-2 or TRBV6-3, the J call TRBJ2-7; D gene ambiguous. V lost 3 bases and J 11 bases, leaving 20 bases between the germline ends. This CDR3 contains 14 residues. Germline CDR1 and CDR2: MNHEY and SVGEGT. The DNA of the CDR3 is TGTGCCAGCAGTTATATTTCGGCCGCTCCTAACGAGTACTTC. Translating gives CASSYISAAPNEYF.

This clonotype was detected only once. V gene TRBV15 combines with J gene TRBJ2-1; D uncertain. V gave up 0 bases and J gave up 5 bases, with 2 bases separating them. Germline V gives CDR1 LNHNV, CDR2 YYDKDF (reference sequence). CDR3 length equals 12 residues. The CDR3 is CATSREDNEQFF. CDR3 coding DNA: TGTGCCACCAGCAGAGAAGACAATGAGCAGTTCTTC.

The chain carries TRBV6-2 or TRBV6-3 and TRBJ2-7; no clear D. The CDR3 length is 13 residues. Trimming removed 1 base from V and 2 bases from J, with 6 bases in between. Germline values: CDR1 MNHEY, CDR2 SVGEGT. The DNA for the CDR3 is TGTGCCAGCAGTTACTTAGCAGCCTACGAGCAGTACTTC. Residues: CASSYLAAYEQYF.

The chain uses TRBV27 and TRBJ1-2; D is possibly TRBD1 (5 bases). The CDR3 runs 14 residues. V was pared by 0 bases and J by 8 bases, with 13 bases between. In germline, CDR1 is MNHEY, CDR2 SMNVEV (reference sequence). CDR3 in amino acids: CASSLSQDSKGYTF. Here the CDR3 DNA reads TGTGCCAGCAGTTTATCACAGGATTCCAAAGGCTACACCTTC.

V usage is TRBV18 and J usage is TRBJ2-7; the D gene is possibly TRBD1 (6 bases). V shed 6 bases and J shed 2 bases, with 14 bases lying between them. The CDR3 contains 14 residues. The germline gives CDR1 KGHSH, CDR2 LQKENI. CDR3 in amino acids: CASSIGGAAYEQYF. The DNA of the CDR3 is TGTGCCAGCTCCATAGGGGGAGCTGCCTACGAGCAGTACTTC.

The V and J genes are TRBV4-1 and TRBJ2-7; 9 bases are shared with TRBD1. Germline trimming cut 2 bases from V and 6 bases from J; bases unmatched to any gene: 14. This CDR3 contains 17 residues. CDR1 is MGHRA, CDR2 YSYEKL, per germline. Here the CDR3 reads CASSQSTGTGLWAEQYF. In DNA form, the CDR3 reads TGCGCCAGCAGCCAATCCACCGGGACAGGGCTATGGGCCGAGCAGTACTTC.

In this sample, this clonotype turned up a few times. The V and J genes are TRBV6-1 and TRBJ1-5, with TRBD1 matching over 12 bases. Germline values: CDR1 MNHNS, CDR2 SASEGT. Germline trimming cut 5 bases from V and 7 bases from J; bases unmatched to any gene: 6. The CDR3 consists of 15 residues. CDR3 region: CASSPGTGGGQPQHF. In nucleotides, the CDR3 is TGTGCCAGCAGTCCCGGGACAGGGGGCGGCCAGCCCCAGCATTTT.

CDR3 nucleotides: TGCGCCAGCAGCTTGGGAGCGGGCTTCACAGATACGCAGTATTTT. Residues: CASSLGAGFTDTQYF. The J gene is TRBJ2-3, the V gene TRBV5-1, with a weak D call TRBD2 (6 bases). The V end lost 0 bases, the J end lost 2 bases, and 10 bases lay between the germline ends. This CDR3 is 15 amino acids long. CDR1 and CDR2 from the germline V gene are SGHRS and YFSETQ.

The chain has TRBV27 and TRBJ2-3, with no clear D. Germline values: CDR1 MNHEY, CDR2 SMNVEV (reference sequence). The CDR3 length is 17 residues. Deletions cut 0 bases from V and 2 bases from J, with 15 bases between. CDR3 residues: CASSLSIISLFTDTQYF. CDR3 DNA: TGTGCCAGCAGTTTATCGATAATATCTTTGTTCACAGATACGCAGTATTTT.

The rearrangement uses TRBV6-5 and TRBJ1-1; D ambiguous. In germline, CDR1 is MNHEY, CDR2 SVGAGI. Between the trimmed V and J ends, which lost 6 bases and 4 bases, there was a span of 12 bases. This CDR3 has 13 amino acids. The CDR3 loop reads CASRAGKGTEAFF. Here the CDR3 DNA reads TGTGCCAGCAGGGCCGGGAAGGGCACTGAAGCTTTCTTT.

The rearrangement joins TRBV15 to TRBJ2-7, with 12 positions matching TRBD2. Per germline, CDR1 LNHNV and CDR2 YYDKDF (reference sequence). V lost 0 bases and J lost 3; bases outside the gene matches: 12. This CDR3 is built from 19 residues. The CDR3 protein is CATSRDLPRLAGVDYEQYF. The CDR3 DNA is TGTGCCACCAGCAGAGATTTGCCCAGACTAGCGGGAGTGGACTACGAGCAGTACTTC.

The V and J genes are TRBV27 and TRBJ2-7; 9 positions agree with TRBD1. CDR3 length equals 14 residues. The germline V gene has CDR1 MNHEY and CDR2 SMNVEV (reference sequence). With V trimmed by 5 bases and J by 3 bases, 5 bases remained unmatched. As DNA, the CDR3 is TGTGCCAGCAGTACCAGGACAGGGGACTACGAGCAGTACTTC. This sequence encodes CASSTRTGDYEQYF.

This sequence joins TRBV7-2 and TRBJ2-5; TRBD2 might be the D (5 bases). The CDR3 is 12 residues long. V was trimmed by 3 bases and J by 5 bases, leaving 7 bases between them. Germline CDR1 SGHTA, CDR2 FQGNSA. For the CDR3, the DNA is TGTGCCAGCAGCTTGAGGGTCGAGACCCAGTACTTC. It codes for CASSLRVETQYF.

This rearrangement joins TRBV7-9 to TRBJ1-5; D unresolved. Germline CDR1 is SEHNR and CDR2 is FQNEAQ (reference sequence). The V gene lost 4 bases and the J gene lost 11 bases, with 12 bases spanning the gap. The CDR3 extends over 12 amino acids. The CDR3 nucleotides read TGTGCCAGCAGCTCCAACTTGGGGTCCCAGCATTTT. Protein product: CASSSNLGSQHF.

The genes are TRBV21-1 and TRBJ2-2. TRBV21-1 is a documented pseudogene. The CDR3 covers 13 residues. CDR3 in DNA: TGTGCCAGCAGCCAGAAGGACACCGGGGAGCTGTTTTTT. Protein: CASSQKDTGELFF.

The chain joins TRBV28 to TRBJ1-5; 9 nucleotides line up with TRBD1. V shed 6 bases and J 6 bases; nucleotides not matched to a gene: 15. Germline V gene sequence: CDR1 MDHEN, CDR2 SYDVKM. The CDR3 is 17 residues long. In DNA, the CDR3 is TGTGCCAGCAGACGAACCCCCGTGGGACAGGGAGGTCAGCCCCAGCATTTT. This encodes CASRRTPVGQGGQPQHF.

The chain couples TRBV6-5 to TRBJ2-3; D is uncertain. Trimming pared 7 bases from V and 3 bases from J, leaving 14 bases between. Germline loops: CDR1 MNHEY, CDR2 SVGAGI. The CDR3 runs to 14 residues. CDR3 coding DNA: TGTGCCAGCACCTCCCCGGACGTTACAGATACGCAGTATTTT. Its protein product is CASTSPDVTDTQYF.

The chain joins TRBV7-6 to TRBJ2-7, with D maybe TRBD1 (5 bases). CDR1 and CDR2 (germline): SGHVS, FNYEAQ. The CDR3 covers 19 residues. V was clipped by 1 base and J by 2 bases, with 24 bases between them. The CDR3 sequence is CASSLGGQPRVSEPYEQYF. CDR3 nucleotides: TGTGCCAGCAGCTTAGGCGGCCAGCCCAGGGTCAGCGAACCCTACGAGCAGTACTTC.

This chain connects TRBV29-1 to TRBJ1-1; D unclear. The germline V and J ends were trimmed by 5 bases and 2 bases, with 6 bases remaining between them. Germline V gene sequence: CDR1 SQVTM, CDR2 ANQGSEA. The CDR3 has 11 residues. The CDR3 region is CSVPANTEAFF. The CDR3, as DNA: TGCAGCGTTCCTGCCAACACTGAAGCTTTCTTT.

V and J are TRBV27 and TRBJ2-3, with D perhaps given as TRBD1 or TRBD2 (5 bases each). The CDR3 is made up of 14 amino acids. CDR1 MNHEY and CDR2 SMNVEV come from the germline V gene (reference sequence). V gave up 7 bases and J gave up 0 bases, with 11 bases separating them. The CDR3 bases are TGTGCCAGCATGGGGACCTCTAGCACAGATACGCAGTATTTT. Protein product: CASMGTSSTDTQYF.

V usage is TRBV20-1 and J usage is TRBJ2-7; D may be TRBD1 or TRBD2 (5 bases each). Per the germline V gene, CDR1 is DFQATT and CDR2 is SNEGSKA (reference sequence). The V end lost 6 bases, the J end lost 2 bases, and 20 bases lay between the germline ends. The CDR3 sequence is 15 residues long. The CDR3 DNA follows: TGCAGTGCGACCCCAGTGGGGGAGTCGACCTACGAGCAGTACTTC. This gives the protein CSATPVGESTYEQYF.

This chain connects TRBV4-1 to TRBJ2-7; TRBD1 agrees at 8 bases. Unmatched junction bases numbered 3, after V lost 2 bases and J lost 0 bases. Germline V gene lookup returns CDR1 MGHRA and CDR2 YSYEKL. CDR3 length: 15 amino acids. This chain's CDR3 is CASSQPGQDSYEQYF. DNA of the CDR3: TGCGCCAGCAGCCAACCGGGACAGGACTCCTACGAGCAGTACTTC.

The chain carries TRBV9 and TRBJ2-5; perhaps TRBD1 as D (5 bases). Trimming stripped 10 bases from V and 4 bases from J, with 17 bases between. The CDR3 has 13 residues. Germline values: CDR1 SGDLS, CDR2 YYNGEE. The CDR3 DNA reads TGTGCCCCCGGGCTAGGGGAAGTAGAGACCCAGTACTTC. This encodes CAPGLGEVETQYF.

This clonotype was detected once. The chain recombines TRBV30 with TRBJ1-1; tentatively, D is TRBD1 (5 bases). V was trimmed by 2 bases and J by 1 base, leaving 8 bases between them. CDR3 length: 13 amino acids. Germline CDR1 reads GTSNPN; CDR2 reads SVGIG (reference sequence). CDR3 amino acids: CAWSWGTNTEAFF. DNA for the CDR3: TGTGCCTGGAGTTGGGGGACGAACACTGAAGCTTTCTTT.

The table lists this clonotype with a few counts. The genes are TRBV9 and TRBJ1-1; tentative D call: TRBD1 (6 bases). Germline V gene data show CDR1 as SGDLS and CDR2 as YYNGEE. Trimming shortened V by 4 bases and J by 5 bases, and 9 bases separated the two germline ends. The CDR3 consists of 12 residues. The CDR3 DNA sequence: TGTGCCAGCAGCTCTACAGGGACTGAAGCTTTCTTT. Its translation: CASSSTGTEAFF. The full variable domain, completed using reference TRBV9 and TRBJ1-1, is DSGVTQTPKHLITATGQRVTLRCSPRSGDLSVYWYQQSLDQGLQFLIQYYNGEERAKGNILERFSAQQFPDLHSELNLSSLELGDSALYFCASSSTGTEAFFGQGTRLTVV.